This record covers a single T cell receptor (beta chain). In the naive CD8 group, cells lacked CD45RO and were positively selected for CCR7, so terminally differentiated effector memory CD45RA+ cells were left out. Caucasian adults living in Nashville, Tennessee, provided all samples. This specimen belongs to a study of shared clonotypes between healthy human individuals. Sequenced by immunoSEQ multiplex PCR; TCRdb stores in-frame clones only, minus some. The repertoire holds about 2 million clones, with approximately 94% as singletons. What was sequenced was naive CD8+ T cells sorted from blood. The TCR comes from a man younger than 30 in good health.

The CDR3 loop is CASSKDRDPSEQYF. The CDR3, as DNA: TGTGCCAGCAGTAAGGACAGGGACCCTTCCGAGCAGTACTTC. V and J are TRBV27 and TRBJ2-7; TRBD1 aligns across 8 bases. This CDR3 has 14 residues. The J segment lost 6 bases and the V segment lost 5 bases, leaving 9 bases of the junction unmatched. Germline assignment: CDR1 MNHEY and CDR2 SMNVEV (reference sequence).